Below are 18 T cell receptor beta chains sequenced from a single sample in a study of blood T cell repertoires in COVID-19 (dated by TCRdb to the early 2020s). Libraries came from the immunoSEQ multiplex PCR assay. TCRdb's version of the immuneACCESS table is confined to in-frame rearrangements and falls short of the full clone set. An unresolved V gene accounts for under half of the shortfall where checked; the remainder is of unknown origin. The sample table shows some 97,000 clones, and around nine tenths are seen once. The ten largest clones take up less than 2% of the sample. The sample was peripheral blood. The receptors derive from a man in his 60s with acute or convalescent COVID-19.

The rearrangement links TRBV2 to TRBJ2-7; 9 bases map to TRBD2. V lost 2 bases and J lost 3; bases outside the gene matches: 2. This CDR3 is built from 14 residues. Per the germline V gene, CDR1 is SNHLY and CDR2 is FYNNEI. The chain's CDR3 is CASSELRGGYEQYF. CDR3 in DNA: TGTGCCAGCAGTGAATTGCGGGGGGGCTACGAGCAGTACTTC.

The count of this clone is one. The chain is built from TRBV7-6 and TRBJ2-3, with TRBD2 as a possible D gene (6 bases). Looked up from germline, CDR1 is SGHVS and CDR2 is FNYEAQ. The CDR3 is 19 amino acids. V dropped 5 bases and J dropped 5 bases, with 29 bases sitting between them. CDR3 DNA: TGTGCCAGCAGCCCTTATCAAGAAACGGGACTTCTGAGGGGAGATACGCAGTATTTT. It encodes CASSPYQETGLLRGDTQYF.

The rearrangement joins TRBV11-2 to TRBJ1-1, with 7 bases that match TRBD1. With 5 bases clipped from V and 1 base from J, the junction kept 4 bases outside the gene matches. Germline lookup yields CDR1 SGHAT and CDR2 FQNNGV. The CDR3 consists of 14 residues. The CDR3 region has the DNA TGTGCCAGCAGCGTAGGGACAGCGAACACTGAAGCTTTCTTT. Translated: CASSVGTANTEAFF.

The chain joins TRBV6-5 to TRBJ1-5; D unresolved. This CDR3 has 13 amino acids. The V gene's germline CDR1 is MNHEY and CDR2 SVGAGI. Trimming took 0 bases from V and 6 from J, leaving 6 bases between them. The CDR3 reads CASSYSRFQPQHF. CDR3 nucleotide sequence: TGTGCCAGCAGTTACTCGAGATTTCAGCCCCAGCATTTT.

The chain combines TRBV27 with TRBJ1-5; TRBD1 might be the D (5 bases). The CDR3 has 17 residues. From germline, CDR1 is MNHEY and CDR2 SMNVEV (reference sequence). V lost 2 bases and J 0 bases, leaving 14 bases between the germline ends. CDR3: CASSLGGSPYSNQPQHF. CDR3 in DNA: TGTGCCAGCAGTTTAGGGGGGAGTCCCTATAGCAATCAGCCCCAGCATTTT.

The chain combines TRBV28 with TRBJ1-1; 7 nucleotides line up with TRBD1. The trim removed 5 bases at V and 6 bases at J, leaving 6 bases unmatched. The CDR3 totals 13 residues. Germline CDR1 and CDR2: MDHEN and SYDVKM. CDR3 region: CASSSPQGAEAFF. Here the CDR3 DNA reads TGTGCCAGCAGTAGCCCTCAGGGGGCTGAAGCTTTCTTT.

V and J are TRBV2 and TRBJ1-4, with TRBD1 identical over 10 bases. V lost 6 bases and J lost 8; bases outside the gene matches: 9. This CDR3 has 15 amino acids. The germline CDR1 and CDR2 sequences are SNHLY and FYNNEI. The CDR3 DNA reads as TGTGCCAGCAGGGACCTGGACAGGGGGTACGAAAAACTGTTTTTT. Translation gives CASRDLDRGYEKLFF.

The chain carries TRBV3-1 (or the pseudogene TRBV3-2) and TRBJ2-1; perhaps TRBD2 as D (6 bases). V lost 7 bases, J lost 6 bases, and 19 bases lay in between. CDR3 length: 15 amino acids. Germline CDR1 reads LGHDT; CDR2 reads YNNKEL (reference sequence). The CDR3: CASILSGRGTNEQFF. The CDR3 DNA reads TGTGCCAGCATCCTGAGCGGGCGGGGTACCAATGAGCAGTTCTTC.

The chain has TRBV3-1 (or the pseudogene TRBV3-2) and TRBJ2-3, with TRBD2 identical over 10 bases. Losses at the gene ends were 2 bases for V and 6 bases for J; bases not matched to a gene: 5. CDR1 LGHDT and CDR2 YNNKEL come from the germline V gene (reference sequence). The CDR3 length is 15 residues. The CDR3 sequence is CASSQNLAGADTQYF. CDR3 bases: TGTGCCAGCAGCCAAAACCTAGCGGGGGCCGATACGCAGTATTTT.

The V call is TRBV28, the J call TRBJ1-2; no definite D call. Germline CDR1 is MDHEN and CDR2 is SYDVKM. This CDR3 region has 14 residues. The V gene lost 2 bases and the J gene lost 7 bases, with 14 bases spanning the gap. CDR3 DNA: TGTGCCAGCAGTTTAGTCAGGAAGTCATCTGGCTACACCTTC. It yields the protein CASSLVRKSSGYTF.

The chain carries TRBV11-3 and TRBJ2-1; no clear D gene. CDR3 size: 14 residues. Germline CDR1 reads SGHNT; CDR2 reads YENEEA. Between the trimmed V and J ends, which lost 0 bases and 5 bases, there was a span of 8 bases. The CDR3 DNA reads as TGTGCCAGCAGCTTAGAGGCAGGTCACAATGAGCAGTTCTTC. This sequence encodes CASSLEAGHNEQFF.

The chain couples TRBV6-5 to TRBJ1-5, with TRBD1 identical over 8 bases. Germline trimming cut 7 bases from V and 7 bases from J; bases unmatched to any gene: 12. CDR1 and CDR2 from the germline V gene are MNHEY and SVGAGI. The CDR3 spans 15 residues. The CDR3 spells CASTSRTGPGQPQHF. CDR3 sequence (DNA): TGTGCCAGCACCAGTAGGACAGGGCCGGGCCAGCCCCAGCATTTT.

The rearrangement uses TRBV12-5 and TRBJ2-3; TRBD1 matches 8 bases. Germline assignment: CDR1 LGHNT and CDR2 FRNRAP. The J segment lost 2 bases and the V segment lost 3 bases, leaving 7 bases of the junction unmatched. This CDR3 is built from 16 residues. The CDR3 reads CASGFFGTGSTDTQYF. The CDR3 nucleotides read TGTGCTAGTGGTTTTTTCGGGACAGGCTCCACAGATACGCAGTATTTT. Supplemented by reference TRBV12-5 and TRBJ2-3, the full variable domain reads DARVTQTPRHKVTEMGQEVTMRCQPILGHNTVFWYRQTMMQGLELLAYFRNRAPLDDSGMPKDRFSAEMPDATLATLKIQPSEPRDSAVYFCASGFFGTGSTDTQYFGPGTRLTVL.

The chain combines TRBV2 with TRBJ1-6, with 9 bases identical to TRBD1. The CDR3 runs to 15 residues. The ends lost 5 bases at V and 9 bases at J; junction bases unmatched: 8. CDR1 SNHLY and CDR2 FYNNEI come from the germline V gene. CDR3 sequence: CASSPRDRAISPLHF. In DNA, the CDR3 is TGTGCCAGCAGTCCCCGGGACAGGGCTATTTCACCCCTCCACTTT.

The J gene is TRBJ2-7, the V gene TRBV2, with 9 bases lining up with TRBD1. This CDR3 spans 14 amino acids. Germline lookup yields CDR1 SNHLY and CDR2 FYNNEI. Germline trimming cut 6 bases from V and 0 bases from J; bases unmatched to any gene: 3. The CDR3 loop is CASSGQGSSYEQYF. The CDR3 DNA follows: TGTGCCAGCAGCGGACAGGGGAGCTCCTACGAGCAGTACTTC.

The chain links TRBV4-2 to TRBJ1-5, with TRBD1 identical over 10 bases. The CDR3 totals 15 residues. J lost 4 bases, V lost 2 bases, and 2 bases had no gene match. CDR1 LGHNA and CDR2 YNFKEQ come from the germline V gene. The CDR3 reads CASSQMGQGNQPQHF. The DNA for the CDR3 is TGTGCCAGCAGCCAAATGGGACAGGGGAATCAGCCCCAGCATTTT.

The V and J genes are TRBV2 and TRBJ1-1, with no clear D. This CDR3 spans 13 amino acids. Between the trimmed V and J ends, which lost 6 bases and 4 bases, there was a span of 12 bases. Germline V gene data show CDR1 as SNHLY and CDR2 as FYNNEI. CDR3 loop: CASRARSGTEAFF. CDR3 coding DNA: TGTGCCAGCAGGGCCAGAAGCGGCACTGAAGCTTTCTTT.

This chain uses TRBV7-2 with TRBJ1-4; unclear D gene. CDR1 SGHTA and CDR2 FQGNSA come from the germline V gene. V lost 3 bases, J lost 3 bases, and 8 bases lay in between. The CDR3 is 14 residues long. CDR3 region: CASSLGSPNEKLFF. The CDR3 bases are TGTGCCAGCAGCTTGGGCAGCCCTAATGAAAAACTGTTTTTT.